This TCR beta chain is drawn from a study of beta chain features in type 1 diabetes. Since all of the isolated RNA was reverse transcribed, expressed TCRB transcripts were what got sequenced. Repertoires were generated with immunoSEQ multiplex PCR, while TCRdb's copy carries only in-frame clones and drops some. The sample contains about 400,000 clones, 10% to 15% of which appear only once. The CDR3 consists of 14 residues. Per the germline V gene, CDR1 is SGHKS and CDR2 is YYEKEE (reference sequence). V was pared by 0 bases and J by 8 bases, with 9 bases between. The specimen was naive CD4+ T cells from blood. The chain uses TRBV5-5 and TRBJ1-6; the D is unclear. The clonotype comes from a man aged 18 to 30 in good health. CDR3 sequence reads: CASSLDSPDSPLHF. As DNA, the CDR3 is TGTGCCAGCAGCTTGGACAGTCCCGATTCACCCCTCCACTTT.